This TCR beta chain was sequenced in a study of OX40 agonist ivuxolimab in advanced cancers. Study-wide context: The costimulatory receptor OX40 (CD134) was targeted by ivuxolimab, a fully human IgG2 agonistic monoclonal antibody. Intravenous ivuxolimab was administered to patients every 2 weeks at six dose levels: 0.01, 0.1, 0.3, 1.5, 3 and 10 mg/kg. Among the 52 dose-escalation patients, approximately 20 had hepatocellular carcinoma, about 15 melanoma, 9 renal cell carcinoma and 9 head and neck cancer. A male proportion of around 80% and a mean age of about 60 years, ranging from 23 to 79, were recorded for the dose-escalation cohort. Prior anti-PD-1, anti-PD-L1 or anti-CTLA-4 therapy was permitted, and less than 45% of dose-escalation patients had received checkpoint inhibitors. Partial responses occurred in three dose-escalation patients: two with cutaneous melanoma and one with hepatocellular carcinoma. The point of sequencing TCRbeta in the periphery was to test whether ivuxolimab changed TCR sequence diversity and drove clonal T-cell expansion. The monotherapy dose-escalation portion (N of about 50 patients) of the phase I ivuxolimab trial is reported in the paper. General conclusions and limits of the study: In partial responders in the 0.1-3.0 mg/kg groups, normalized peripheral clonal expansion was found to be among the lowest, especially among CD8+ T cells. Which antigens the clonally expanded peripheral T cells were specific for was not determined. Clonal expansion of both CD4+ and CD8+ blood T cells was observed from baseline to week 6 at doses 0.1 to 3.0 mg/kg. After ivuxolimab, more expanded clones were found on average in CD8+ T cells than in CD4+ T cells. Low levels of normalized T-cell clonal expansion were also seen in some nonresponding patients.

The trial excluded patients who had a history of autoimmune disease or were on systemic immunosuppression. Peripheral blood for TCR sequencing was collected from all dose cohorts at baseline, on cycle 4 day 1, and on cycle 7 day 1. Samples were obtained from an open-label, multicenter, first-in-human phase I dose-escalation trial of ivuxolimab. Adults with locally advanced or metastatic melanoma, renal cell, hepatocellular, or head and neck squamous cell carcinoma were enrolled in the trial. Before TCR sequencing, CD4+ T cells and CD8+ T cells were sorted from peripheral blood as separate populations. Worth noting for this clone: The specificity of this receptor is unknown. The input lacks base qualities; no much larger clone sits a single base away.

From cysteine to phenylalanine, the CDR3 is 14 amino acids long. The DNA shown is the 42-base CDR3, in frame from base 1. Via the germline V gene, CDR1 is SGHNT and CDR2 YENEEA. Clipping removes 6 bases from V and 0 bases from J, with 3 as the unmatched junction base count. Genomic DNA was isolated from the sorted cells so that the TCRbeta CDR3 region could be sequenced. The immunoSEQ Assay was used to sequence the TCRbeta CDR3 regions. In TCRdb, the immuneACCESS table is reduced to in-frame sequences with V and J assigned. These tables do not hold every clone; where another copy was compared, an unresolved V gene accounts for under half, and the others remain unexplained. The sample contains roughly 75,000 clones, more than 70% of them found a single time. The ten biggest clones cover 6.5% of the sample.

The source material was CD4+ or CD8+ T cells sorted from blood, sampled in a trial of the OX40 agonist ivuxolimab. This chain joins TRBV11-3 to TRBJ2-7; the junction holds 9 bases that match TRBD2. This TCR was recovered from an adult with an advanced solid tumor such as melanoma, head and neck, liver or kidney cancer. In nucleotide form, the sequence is TGTGCCAGCAGAGCAGCGGGAGGCTCCTACGAGCAGTACTTC. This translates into CASRAAGGSYEQYF.